This T cell receptor (beta chain) was profiled in a study of shared clonotypes between healthy human individuals. In the study overall: A couple of women and a few men aged 18 to 49 made up the donors. CD4 naive and memory got three plates each, CD8 naive two, CD8 memory one. Study-level results: Researchers found naive subsets generally carried larger estimated richness than memory subsets.

Libraries were prepared by immunoSEQ multiplex PCR; TCRdb keeps only in-frame clonotypes and omits some of them. The table shows around 2.5 million clones, with over 85% occurring only once. This clone was seen just once. Its specificity is not known. The clonotype was recovered from a man aged 18 to 30 in good health. Some clones in this sample may be carry-over from other donors' samples. Sequences were obtained from naive CD4+ T cells from PBMCs. Subset meaning: CD45RA+ positively selected.

The CDR3 DNA reads as TGTGCCAGTTCCGGGACAGGGACTTTTAAAGAGCAGTACTTC. Encoded protein: CASSGTGTFKEQYF. V gene TRBV25-1 combines with J gene TRBJ2-7; 9 bases are shared with TRBD1. Germline CDR1 is MGHDK and CDR2 is SYGVNS. The trim removed 9 bases at V and 7 bases at J, leaving 13 bases unmatched. The CDR3 length is 14 residues.